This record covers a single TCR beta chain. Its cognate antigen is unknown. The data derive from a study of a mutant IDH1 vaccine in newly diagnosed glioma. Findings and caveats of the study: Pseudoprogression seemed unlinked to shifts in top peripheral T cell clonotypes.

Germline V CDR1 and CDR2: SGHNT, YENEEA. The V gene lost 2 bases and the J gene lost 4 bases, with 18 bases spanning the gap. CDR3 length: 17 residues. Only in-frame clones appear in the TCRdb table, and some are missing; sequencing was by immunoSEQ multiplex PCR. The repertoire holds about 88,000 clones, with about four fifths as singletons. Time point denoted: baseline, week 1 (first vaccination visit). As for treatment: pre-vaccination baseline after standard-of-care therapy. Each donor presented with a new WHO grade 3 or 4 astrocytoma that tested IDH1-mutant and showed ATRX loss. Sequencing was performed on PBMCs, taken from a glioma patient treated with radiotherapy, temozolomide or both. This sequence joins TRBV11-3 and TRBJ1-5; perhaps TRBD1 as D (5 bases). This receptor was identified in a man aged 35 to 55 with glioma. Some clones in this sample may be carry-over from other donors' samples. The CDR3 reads CASSLPGPARENQPQHF. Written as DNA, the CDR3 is TGTGCCAGCAGCTTACCGGGACCCGCGAGGGAAAATCAGCCCCAGCATTTT.